This T cell receptor beta chain was recorded in a study of shared clonotypes between healthy human individuals. Study observations and caveats: The study found lower generation probabilities in non-shared clonotypes than in those shared by all four donors. At large depth, rarefaction still showed sorted-subset sequencing to be incomplete. Sampling covered blood only; tissue repertoires likely differ.

About this clone itself: The target antigen is unknown.

Only CD45RO-negative cells positively selected for CCR7 counted as naive CD8 cells, so terminally differentiated effector memory CD45RA+ cells were excluded. Assay used: immunoSEQ multiplex PCR; TCRdb lists only in-frame clones, some missing. The sample includes about 1,900,000 clones, 85% to 95% of them seen just once. CDR1 SGHKS and CDR2 YYEKEE come from the germline V gene (reference sequence). This CDR3 has 15 residues. J lost 3 bases, V lost 4 bases, and 6 bases had no gene match. The origin of this receptor is a man between 18 and 29 years old in good health. This chain connects TRBV5-5 to TRBJ2-7; 11 nucleotides line up with TRBD1. The material sequenced was naive CD8+ T cells sorted from blood. CDR3 in DNA: TGTGCCAGCAGCCCTGGGGACAGGGGGTTCTACGAGCAGTACTTC. This encodes CASSPGDRGFYEQYF. Full variable domain (outside the CDR3, taken from reference TRBV5-5 and TRBJ2-7): DAGVTQSPTHLIKTRGQQVTLRCSPISGHKSVSWYQQVLGQGPQFIFQYYEKEERGRGNFPDRFSARQFPNYSSELNVNALLLGDSALYLCASSPGDRGFYEQYFGPGTRLTVT.